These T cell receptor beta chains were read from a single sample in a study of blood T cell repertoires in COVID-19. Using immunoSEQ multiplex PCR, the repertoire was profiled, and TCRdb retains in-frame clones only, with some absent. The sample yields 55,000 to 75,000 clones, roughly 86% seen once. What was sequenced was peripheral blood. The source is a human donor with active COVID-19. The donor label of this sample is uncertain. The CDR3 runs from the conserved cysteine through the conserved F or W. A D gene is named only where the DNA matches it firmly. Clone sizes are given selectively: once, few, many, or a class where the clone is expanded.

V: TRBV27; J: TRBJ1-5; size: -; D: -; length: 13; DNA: TGTGCCAGCGGACAGTTCGGCAATCAGCCCCAGCATTTT; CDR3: CASGQFGNQPQHF
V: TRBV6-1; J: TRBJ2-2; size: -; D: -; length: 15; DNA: TGTGCCAGCAGTGAGGGCAGCCTTAACACCGGGGAGCTGTTTTTT; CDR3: CASSEGSLNTGELFF
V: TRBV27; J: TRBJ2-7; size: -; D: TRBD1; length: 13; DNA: TGTGCCAGCAGTTGGACAGGAGCCTACGAGCAGTACTTC; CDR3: CASSWTGAYEQYF
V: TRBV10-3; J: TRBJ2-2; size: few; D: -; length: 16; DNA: TGTGCCATTCTATCATACGAGAAGGGGTCTGCCGGGGAGCTGTTTTTT; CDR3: CAILSYEKGSAGELFF
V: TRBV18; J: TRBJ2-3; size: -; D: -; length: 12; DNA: TGTGCCAGCTCATCTTACACAGATACGCAGTATTTT; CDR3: CASSSYTDTQYF
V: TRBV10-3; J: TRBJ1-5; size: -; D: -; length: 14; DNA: TGTGCCATCAGGGGGGCGGGGGGCGGACAGCCCCAGCATTTT; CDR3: CAIRGAGGGQPQHF
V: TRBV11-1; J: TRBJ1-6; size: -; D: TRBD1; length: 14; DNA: TGTGCCAGCAGCCGACAGGGCAACAATTCACCCCTCCACTTT; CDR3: CASSRQGNNSPLHF
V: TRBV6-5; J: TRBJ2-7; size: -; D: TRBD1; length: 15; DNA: TGTGCCAGCAGTTACGCCGCGAAGGGGGCGTACGAGCAGTACTTC; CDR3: CASSYAAKGAYEQYF
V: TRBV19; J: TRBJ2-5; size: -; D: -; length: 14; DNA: TGTGCCAGTAGTATAGGGCCAGGCTCAAGGACCCAGTACTTC; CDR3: CASSIGPGSRTQYF
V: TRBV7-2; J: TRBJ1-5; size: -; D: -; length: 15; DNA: TGTGCCAGCAGCCCAAGCAGGGGTTCAAATCAGCCCCAGCATTTT; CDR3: CASSPSRGSNQPQHF
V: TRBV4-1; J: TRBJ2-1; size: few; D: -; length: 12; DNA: TGCGCCAGCAGCCACCGGAGTAGTGAGCAGTTCTTC; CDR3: CASSHRSSEQFF
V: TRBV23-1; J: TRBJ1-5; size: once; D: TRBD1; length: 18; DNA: TGCGCCAGCAGTCAATCTGAGCGAGGGGGCCGGGACAATCAGCCCCAGCATTTT; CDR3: CASSQSERGGRDNQPQHF
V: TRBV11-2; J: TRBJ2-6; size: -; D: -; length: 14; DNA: TGTGCCAGCATTGGAGCCTCTGGGGCCAACGTCCTGACTTTC; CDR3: CASIGASGANVLTF
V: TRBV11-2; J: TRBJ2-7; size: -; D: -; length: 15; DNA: TGTGCCAGCAGCTTAGCCCCTCCCCAGGAATACGAGCAGTACTTC; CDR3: CASSLAPPQEYEQYF
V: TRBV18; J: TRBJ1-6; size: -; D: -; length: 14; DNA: TGTGCCAGCTCACCGGACTGGGCAGGCTCACCCCTCCACTTT; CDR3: CASSPDWAGSPLHF
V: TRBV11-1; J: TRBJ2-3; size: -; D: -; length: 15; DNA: TGTGCCAGCAGCTTACAGGGAAGGGGCACAGATACGCAGTATTTT; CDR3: CASSLQGRGTDTQYF
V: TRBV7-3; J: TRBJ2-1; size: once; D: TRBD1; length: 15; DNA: TGTGCCAGCAGCCTAATCGGGACAGTCTACAATGAGCAGTTCTTC; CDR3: CASSLIGTVYNEQFF
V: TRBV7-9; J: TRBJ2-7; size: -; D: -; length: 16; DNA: TGTGCCAGCAGCTTAGTCTTCGCGAGCATTCCCTACGAGCAGTACTTC; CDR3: CASSLVFASIPYEQYF
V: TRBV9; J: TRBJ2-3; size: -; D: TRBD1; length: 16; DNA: TGTGCCAGCAGCGCGGGACAGGGGGCGCGAGCAGATACGCAGTATTTT; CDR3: CASSAGQGARADTQYF
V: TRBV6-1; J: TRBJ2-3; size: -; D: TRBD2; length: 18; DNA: TGTGCCAGCAGTGAAAATAGCGGGGGGGCCGGGGACACAGATACGCAGTATTTT; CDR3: CASSENSGGAGDTDTQYF
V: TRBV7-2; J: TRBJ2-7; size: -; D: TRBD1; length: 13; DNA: TGTGCCAGCAGCTTTACAGGGGTCTACGAGCAGTACTTC; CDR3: CASSFTGVYEQYF
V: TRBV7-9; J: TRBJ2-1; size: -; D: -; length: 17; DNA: -; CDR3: CASILARGLADYNEQFF
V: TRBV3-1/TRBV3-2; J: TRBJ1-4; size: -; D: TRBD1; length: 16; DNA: TGTGCCAGCAGTCCAACAGGGGCTGCAACTAATGAAAAACTGTTTTTT; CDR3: CASSPTGAATNEKLFF
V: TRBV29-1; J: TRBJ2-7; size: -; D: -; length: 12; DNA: TGCAGCGTTGGGCTTAACACCTACGAGCAGTACTTC; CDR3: CSVGLNTYEQYF
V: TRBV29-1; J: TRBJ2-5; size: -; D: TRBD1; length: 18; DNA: TGCAGCGTGGACGGCCCCCAGACAGGGGGTAATAATAGGGAGACCCAGTACTTC; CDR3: CSVDGPQTGGNNRETQYF
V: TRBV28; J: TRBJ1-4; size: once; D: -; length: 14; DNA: TGTGCCAGCAGTTTTGGGGCTTTCAATGAAAAACTGTTTTTT; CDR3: CASSFGAFNEKLFF
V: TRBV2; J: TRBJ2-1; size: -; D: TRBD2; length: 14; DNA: TGTGCCAGCAGTGTGGAGCGGGGGGGAGATGAGCAGTTCTTC; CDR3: CASSVERGGDEQFF
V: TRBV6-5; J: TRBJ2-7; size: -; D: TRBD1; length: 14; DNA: TGTGCCAGCAGATCCGGGACAGGGACCTACGAGCAGTACTTC; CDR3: CASRSGTGTYEQYF
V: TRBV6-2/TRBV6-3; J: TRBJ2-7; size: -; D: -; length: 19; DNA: TGTGCCAGCAGTTACTCCGAGGACACCTTGAAGAGGAGCTCCTACGAGCAGTACTTC; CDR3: CASSYSEDTLKRSSYEQYF
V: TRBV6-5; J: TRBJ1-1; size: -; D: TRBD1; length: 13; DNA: TGTGCCAGCACTAGGGGGCCGAACACTGAAGCTTTCTTT; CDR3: CASTRGPNTEAFF
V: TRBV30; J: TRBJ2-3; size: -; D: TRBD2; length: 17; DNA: TGTGCCTGGAGTTTCCTTAGCGGGGGGGCCGGCACAGATACGCAGTATTTT; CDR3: CAWSFLSGGAGTDTQYF
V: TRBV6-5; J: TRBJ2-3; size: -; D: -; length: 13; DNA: TGTGCCAGCAGAGACAGCGGCACAGATACGCAGTATTTT; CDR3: CASRDSGTDTQYF
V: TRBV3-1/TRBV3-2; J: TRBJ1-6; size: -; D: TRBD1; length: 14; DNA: TGTGCCAGCAGCCCGGGACAGGGGAAATCACCCCTCCACTTT; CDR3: CASSPGQGKSPLHF
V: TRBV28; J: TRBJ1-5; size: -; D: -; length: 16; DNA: TGTGCCAGCACCCTGGTTGGGAGGGGTGGCAATCAGCCCCAGCATTTT; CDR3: CASTLVGRGGNQPQHF
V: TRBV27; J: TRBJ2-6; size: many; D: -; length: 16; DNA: TGTGCCAGCAGCCGCGTCTTAGCCTCTGGGGCCAACGTCCTGACTTTC; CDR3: CASSRVLASGANVLTF
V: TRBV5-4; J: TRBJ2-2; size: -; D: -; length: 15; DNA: TGTGCCAGCAGCTTCCGCGGCTCGAACACCGGGGAGCTGTTTTTT; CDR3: CASSFRGSNTGELFF
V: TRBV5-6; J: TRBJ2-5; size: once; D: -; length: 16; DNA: TGTGCCAGCAGCCCCCTAGGAGGGGGCTCCCAAGAGACCCAGTACTTC; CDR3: CASSPLGGGSQETQYF
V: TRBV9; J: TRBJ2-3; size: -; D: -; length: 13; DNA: TGTGCCAGCAGCGTAGTTCCGTCCGATACGCAGTATTTT; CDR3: CASSVVPSDTQYF
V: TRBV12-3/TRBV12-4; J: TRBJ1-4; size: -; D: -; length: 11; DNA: TGTGCCAGCAGCGTTTCGGAAAAACTGTTTTTT; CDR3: CASSVSEKLFF
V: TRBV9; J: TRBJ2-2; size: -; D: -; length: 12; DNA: TGTGCCAGCAGAAGGGGCACCGGGGAGCTGTTTTTT; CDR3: CASRRGTGELFF
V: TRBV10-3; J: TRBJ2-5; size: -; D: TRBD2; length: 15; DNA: TGTGCCATCAGTGAAGCTGGGGCCGGGGGGGAGACCCAGTACTTC; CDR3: CAISEAGAGGETQYF
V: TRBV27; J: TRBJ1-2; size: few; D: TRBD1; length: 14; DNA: TGTGCCAGCAGTTTCCGGGACAGGGGATATGGCTACACCTTC; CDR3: CASSFRDRGYGYTF
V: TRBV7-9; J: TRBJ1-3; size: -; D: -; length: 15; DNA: TGTGCCACTGCAGCGGGGGGCAACTCTGGAAACACCATATATTTT; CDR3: CATAAGGNSGNTIYF
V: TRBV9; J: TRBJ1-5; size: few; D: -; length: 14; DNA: TGTGCCAGCAGCGTAGGCGGGATTGAACAGCCCCAGCATTTT; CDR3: CASSVGGIEQPQHF
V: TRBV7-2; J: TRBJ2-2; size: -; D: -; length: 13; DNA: TGTGCCAGCAGCTGGGCACGTACCGGGGAGCTGTTTTTT; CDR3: CASSWARTGELFF
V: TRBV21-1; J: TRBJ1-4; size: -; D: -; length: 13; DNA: TGTGCCAGAGACAGGGGGCTCGGGGAAAAACTGTTTTTT; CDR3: CARDRGLGEKLFF
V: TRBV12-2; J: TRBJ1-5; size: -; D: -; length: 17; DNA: TGTGCAAGTCGCTTAGGAGGGGACAGGAGGTTCAATCAGCCCCAGCATTTT; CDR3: CASRLGGDRRFNQPQHF
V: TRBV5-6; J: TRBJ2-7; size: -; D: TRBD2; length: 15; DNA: TGTGCCAGCAGCCCAAGACTAGCCTTTTCCTACGAGCAGTACTTC; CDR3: CASSPRLAFSYEQYF
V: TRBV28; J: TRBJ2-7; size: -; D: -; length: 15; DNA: TGTGCCAGCAGTTTTAGGAGCGCCCTATCCTACGAGCAGTACTTC; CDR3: CASSFRSALSYEQYF
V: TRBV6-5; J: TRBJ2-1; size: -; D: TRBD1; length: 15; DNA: TGTGCCAGCAGTCAGAGACAGGGGCTCTACAATGAGCAGTTCTTC; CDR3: CASSQRQGLYNEQFF
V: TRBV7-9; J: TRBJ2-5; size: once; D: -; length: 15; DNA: TGTGCCAGCAGCTCTTCCGCGGGGTTCTCCGAGACCCAGTACTTC; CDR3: CASSSSAGFSETQYF
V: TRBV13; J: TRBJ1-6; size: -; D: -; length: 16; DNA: TGTGCCAGCAGCTTGGGATCCGGGAGAAGTCGGTCACCCCTCCACTTT; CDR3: CASSLGSGRSRSPLHF
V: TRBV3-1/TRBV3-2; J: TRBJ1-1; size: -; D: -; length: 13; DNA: TGTGCCAGCAGCCAAAGCGGAAACACTGAAGCTTTCTTT; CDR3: CASSQSGNTEAFF
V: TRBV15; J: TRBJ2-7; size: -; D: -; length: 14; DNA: TGTGCCACCAGCTCGACGACAGAGATCTACGAGCAGTACTTC; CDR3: CATSSTTEIYEQYF
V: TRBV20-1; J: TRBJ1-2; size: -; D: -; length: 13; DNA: TGCAGTGCTAGTCAGGGCAGAAGCTATGGCTACACCTTC; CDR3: CSASQGRSYGYTF
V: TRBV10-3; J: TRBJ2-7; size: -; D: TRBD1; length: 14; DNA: TGTGCCATCAGGTCGGACAGGGAAAGTTACGAGCAGTACTTC; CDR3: CAIRSDRESYEQYF
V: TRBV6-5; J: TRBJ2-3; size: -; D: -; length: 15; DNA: TGTGCCAGCAGTTACTCGAGAGTCTTCACAGATACGCAGTATTTT; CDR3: CASSYSRVFTDTQYF
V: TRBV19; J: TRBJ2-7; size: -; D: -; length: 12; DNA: TGTGCCAGTAACGGAGAAGTGGGCGAGCAGTACTTC; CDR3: CASNGEVGEQYF
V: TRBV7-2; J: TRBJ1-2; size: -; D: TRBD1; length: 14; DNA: TGTGCCAGCAGCTTAGGACAGGGGAGCTATGGCTACACCTTC; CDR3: CASSLGQGSYGYTF
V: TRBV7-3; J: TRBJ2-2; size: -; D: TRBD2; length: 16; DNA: TGTGCCAGCAGCCCCGGAGGCGCGGGGGGCTACGGGGAGCTGTTTTTT; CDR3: CASSPGGAGGYGELFF